This TCR beta chain was recovered during a study of blood T cell repertoires in COVID-19. Across the whole study: Material from acute and convalescent COVID-19 was sourced from the United States, Italy and Spain. In each case, the material was cDNA or gDNA derived from T cells, B-cell-depleted T cells, or PBMCs.

Germline lookup yields CDR1 SGHDT and CDR2 YYEEEE. This CDR3 has 13 amino acids. V lost 5 bases and J lost 2, with 10 bases in between. As originally analysed: Quantification of nucleated cells was approximated via reference gene primer amplification. Sequenced by immunoSEQ multiplex PCR; TCRdb stores in-frame clones only, minus some. The V and J calls and clone size were taken over from that table, and D and trimming were inferred from the DNA. The sample yields some 150,000 clones, approximately 90% seen once. The material sequenced was peripheral blood. The chain joins TRBV5-6 to TRBJ2-5; the D is unclear. This sequence was found in a woman older than 75 with acute or convalescent COVID-19. In nucleotides, the CDR3 is TGTGCCAGCAGTTTGACGGTACAAGAGACCCAGTACTTC. This sequence encodes CASSLTVQETQYF.